This T cell receptor (beta chain) stems from a study of molecular identifiers for immune sequencing clone quantification. Study results and limitations: Over 97% of CMV-specific effector molecules, but under 1% of naive ones, were in clones above 20 copies.

The sample holds many counts of this clonotype. Antigen unknown. This CDR3 has 14 residues. V lost 6 bases and J 2 bases, leaving 14 bases between the germline ends. Germline V gene sequence: CDR1 SQVTM, CDR2 ANQGSEA. For bulk TCR libraries, previously described methods and listed TCR primers were used. MiXCR, applied by TCRdb to the PCR reads, yields one record per CDR3 protein. The table records about 640,000 distinct CDR3 sequences, 20% of them present only once. This sequence was found in a human donor in good health. Some libraries in this study had Jurkat cell RNA spiked in. The specimen was naive CD8+ T cells from blood, with Jurkat cell RNA spiked in. Subset denoted: FACS-sorted CD8+CD4-CCR7+CD45RA+ naive T cells. The chain has TRBV29-1 and TRBJ2-1; no definite D call. The CDR3 nucleotides are TGCAGCGTCCTCGACGACCTTACCTACAATGAGCAGTTCTTC. Encoded protein: CSVLDDLTYNEQFF.